The 22 T cell receptor beta chains below were found in one sample sequenced in a study of blood T cell repertoires in COVID-19 (dated by TCRdb to 2020 to 2021). Library prep was done by the immunoSEQ multiplex PCR assay. TCRdb limited this immuneACCESS table to in-frame rearrangements with V and J called. A share of clones is missing; checked studies link under half to unresolved V genes, and the rest is unexplained. The sample table records fewer than 650,000 clones; about 88% of these occur just once. Less than 9% of the sample is held by the ten biggest clonotypes. Sequencing was carried out using peripheral blood. These TCRs come from a woman aged 45-65 years with COVID-19, enrolled during active disease.

The chain is built from TRBV20-1 and TRBJ1-1; tentatively, D is TRBD1 (6 bases). CDR3 size: 13 residues. V gave up 3 bases and J gave up 3 bases, with 11 bases separating them. Germline V gene lookup returns CDR1 DFQATT and CDR2 SNEGSKA (reference sequence). The CDR3 spells CSASEQGYTEAFF. The DNA of the CDR3 is TGCAGTGCTAGTGAGCAGGGGTACACTGAAGCTTTCTTT.

The J gene is TRBJ1-1, the V gene TRBV6-5; D is perhaps TRBD1 (6 bases). V was trimmed by 2 bases and J by 7 bases, leaving 17 bases between them. From germline, CDR1 is MNHEY and CDR2 SVGAGI. This CDR3 contains 15 residues. The CDR3 DNA reads as TGTGCCAGCAGTTACCCGGGTGAGGGGGAGCATGAAGCTTTCTTT. Its translation is CASSYPGEGEHEAFF.

The chain uses TRBV27 and TRBJ2-2; D is possibly TRBD1 (5 bases). Germline-derived CDR1 and CDR2 are MNHEY and SMNVEV (reference sequence). The CDR3 is made up of 14 amino acids. Trimming removed 7 bases at V and 4 bases at J, with 13 bases between. The CDR3 nucleotides read TGTGCCAGCAAAGCCCGCCAGGGCACCGGGGAGCTGTTTTTT. It specifies CASKARQGTGELFF.

V usage is TRBV2 and J usage is TRBJ1-1; D is unresolved. The CDR3 contains 15 residues. From germline, CDR1 is SNHLY and CDR2 FYNNEI. With 4 bases removed from V and 1 base from J, the gap between germline ends came to 13 bases. CDR3 loop: CASSVRNSGNTEAFF. In DNA, the CDR3 is TGTGCCAGCAGTGTTAGAAATTCAGGGAACACTGAAGCTTTCTTT. Supplemented by reference TRBV2 and TRBJ1-1, the full variable domain reads EPEVTQTPSHQVTQMGQEVILRCVPISNHLYFYWYRQILGQKVEFLVSFYNNEISEKSEIFDDQFSVERPDGSNFTLKIRSTKLEDSAMYFCASSVRNSGNTEAFFGQGTRLTVV.

The chain is built from TRBV6-5 and TRBJ1-1; D remains ambiguous. CDR1 is MNHEY and CDR2 is SVGAGI in the germline V gene. V was shortened by 5 bases and J by 1 base, with 8 bases between the two germline ends. The CDR3 length is 13 residues. CDR3 nucleotide sequence: TGTGCCAGCAGTATCGGTCCGAACACTGAAGCTTTCTTT. This encodes CASSIGPNTEAFF.

The J gene is TRBJ2-5, the V gene TRBV11-2, with D possibly being TRBD2 (6 bases). In germline, CDR1 is SGHAT, CDR2 FQNNGV. The ends were cut back, 6 bases at V and 2 bases at J, with 16 bases in the middle. The CDR3 sequence is 15 residues long. The CDR3 DNA follows: TGTGCCAGCAGATTCCGGGGCCGGGGGCAAGAGACCCAGTACTTC. Protein product: CASRFRGRGQETQYF.

This chain's CDR3 is CASSKTSGLPGDTQYF. The CDR3 bases are TGTGCCAGTAGTAAGACTAGCGGATTACCCGGAGATACGCAGTATTTT. The rearrangement uses TRBV19 and TRBJ2-3; 9 positions match TRBD2. The V and J ends lost 4 bases and 5 bases, in that order; junction bases with no gene match: 10. The CDR3 loop spans 16 amino acids. CDR1 and CDR2 from the germline V gene are LNHDA and SQIVND (reference sequence).

The chain employs TRBV11-2 and TRBJ2-7, with D perhaps TRBD2 (5 bases). Trimming shortened V by 5 bases and J by 1 base, and 15 bases separated the two germline ends. Germline loops: CDR1 SGHAT, CDR2 FQNNGV. This CDR3 is built from 15 residues. CDR3 loop: CASSTFRGQSYEQYF. CDR3 bases: TGTGCCAGCAGCACTTTCAGAGGGCAGTCCTACGAGCAGTACTTC.

This clone has a single count. This chain joins TRBV29-1 and TRBJ2-1, with D possibly TRBD2 on 5 matching bases. Germline V gene data show CDR1 as SQVTM and CDR2 as ANQGSEA. This CDR3 comprises 13 residues. V was clipped by 7 bases and J by 6 bases, with 16 bases between them. The CDR3 coding sequence is TGCAGCGCCATCGGGGTTGGGAGCAATGAGCAGTTCTTC. Translation: CSAIGVGSNEQFF.

The chain links TRBV10-3 to TRBJ2-2; TRBD1 matches at 7 bases. The CDR3 covers 14 residues. CDR1 is ENHRY and CDR2 is SYGVKD in the germline V gene. Germline trimming cut 6 bases from V and 5 bases from J; bases unmatched to any gene: 6. CDR3 nucleotide sequence: TGTGCCATCAGCGGGGACAGTGAGACCGGGGAGCTGTTTTTT. This sequence encodes CAISGDSETGELFF.

V and J are TRBV7-9 and TRBJ2-7; 8 positions agree with TRBD1. V shed 1 base, J shed 0 bases, and the junction held 14 bases outside the gene matches. In germline, CDR1 is SEHNR, CDR2 FQNEAQ (reference sequence). The length of the CDR3 is 19 residues. The CDR3 reads CASSLGIVSRDRTSYEQYF. Written as DNA, the CDR3 is TGTGCCAGCAGCTTAGGTATAGTGTCGCGGGACAGGACCTCCTACGAGCAGTACTTC.

V gene TRBV28 combines with J gene TRBJ2-3; the match to TRBD2 covers 15 bases. Germline V gene lookup returns CDR1 MDHEN and CDR2 SYDVKM. Unmatched junction bases numbered 4, after V lost 5 bases and J lost 1 base. There are 17 residues in the CDR3. Here the CDR3 DNA reads TGTGCCAGCAGTCCTTGGACTAGCGGGGGGGGCACAGATACGCAGTATTTT. Residues: CASSPWTSGGGTDTQYF.

With respect to this clone: Mismatch with germline at one junction end may stem from a read error. J is TRBJ1-2 and V is TRBV24-1; D remains ambiguous. This CDR3 has 12 residues. CDR1 is KGHDR and CDR2 is SFDVKD in the germline V gene. CDR3 in amino acids: CATSDFGLRLSF. Written as DNA, the CDR3 is TGTGCCACCAGTGATTTTGGGCTCCGGCTTAGCTTC.

In its sample, this clone was seen a few times. The rearrangement links TRBV2 to TRBJ1-1; TRBD1 matches 10 bases. The length of the CDR3 is 13 residues. The V segment lost 11 bases and the J segment 4 bases; nucleotides outside the gene matches: 7. Germline V gene sequence: CDR1 SNHLY, CDR2 FYNNEI. CDR3 amino acids: CAHRGTGATEAFF. The CDR3 nucleotides are TGTGCCCACCGGGGGACAGGGGCCACTGAAGCTTTCTTT.

The chain uses TRBV19 and TRBJ2-2, with D possibly TRBD2 on 5 matching bases. This CDR3 has 15 residues. Trimming took 6 bases from V and 3 from J, leaving 14 bases between them. Germline lookup yields CDR1 LNHDA and CDR2 SQIVND (reference sequence). CDR3 nucleotides: TGTGCCAGTAGGAGGGCGCACAGTTACACCGGGGAGCTGTTTTTT. It encodes CASRRAHSYTGELFF.

V and J are TRBV10-2 and TRBJ2-1; a weak D match, TRBD1 (6 bases). Germline V gene lookup returns CDR1 WSHSY and CDR2 SAAADI. The V end was cut by 7 bases, the J end by 4 bases, with 17 bases between. The length of the CDR3 is 15 residues. CDR3 nucleotide sequence: TGCGCCAGCAACCTACGCCAGGGGTTATACAATGAGCAGTTCTTC. Translation: CASNLRQGLYNEQFF.

The chain employs TRBV30 and TRBJ1-1; TRBD1 is a possible D gene (5 bases). Trimming took off 2 bases at V and 5 bases at J, with 9 bases between the two ends. This CDR3 has 12 amino acids. CDR1 GTSNPN and CDR2 SVGIG come from the germline V gene (reference sequence). The CDR3 DNA reads TGTGCCTGGAGTCACGGGGGGACTGAAGCTTTCTTT. Amino acids: CAWSHGGTEAFF. Drawing the rest from reference TRBV30 and TRBJ1-1, the complete variable domain is SQTIHQWPATLVQPVGSPLSLECTVEGTSNPNLYWYRQAAGRGLQLLFYSVGIGQISSEVPQNLSASRPQDRQFILSSKKLLLSDSGFYLCAWSHGGTEAFFGQGTRLTVV.

The V gene is TRBV2, the J gene TRBJ1-2; the D gene is possibly TRBD1 (6 bases). Trimming removed 4 bases from V and 4 bases from J, with 7 bases in between. The CDR3 extends over 12 amino acids. CDR1 and CDR2 from the germline V gene are SNHLY and FYNNEI. CDR3: CASSAQGYGYTF. The CDR3 DNA reads as TGTGCCAGCAGTGCACAGGGCTATGGCTACACCTTC.

The chain couples TRBV18 to TRBJ2-1; TRBD1 matches 9 bases. CDR3 length: 16 residues. Losses at the gene ends were 6 bases for V and 6 bases for J; bases not matched to a gene: 12. Per the germline V gene, CDR1 is KGHSH and CDR2 is LQKENI. CDR3 DNA: TGTGCCAGCTCCCCAATTGGAGGACAGGGGCGCAATGAGCAGTTCTTC. It translates to CASSPIGGQGRNEQFF. Variable domain in full (rest from reference TRBV18 and TRBJ2-1): NAGVMQNPRHLVRRRGQEARLRCSPMKGHSHVYWYRQLPEEGLKFMVYLQKENIIDESGMPKERFSAEFPKEGPSILRIQQVVRGDSAAYFCASSPIGGQGRNEQFFGPGTRLTVL.

The chain employs TRBV27 and TRBJ1-5, with D possibly matching TRBD1 (6 bases). V gave up 6 bases and J gave up 4 bases, with 16 bases separating them. This CDR3 contains 15 residues. Germline loops: CDR1 MNHEY, CDR2 SMNVEV (reference sequence). The CDR3 DNA reads TGTGCCAGCAGCGAGGGGACAACCGCTAATCAGCCCCAGCATTTT. Its translation is CASSEGTTANQPQHF.

This chain uses TRBV30 with TRBJ1-6, with TRBD1 as a possible D gene (6 bases). Germline CDR1 reads GTSNPN; CDR2 reads SVGIG (reference sequence). V shed 0 bases and J shed 8 bases, with 14 bases lying between them. The CDR3 covers 15 residues. Here the CDR3 DNA reads TGTGCCTGGAGTGTACAACTACAGGGAGATTCACCCCTCCACTTT. It specifies CAWSVQLQGDSPLHF. The full variable domain, with the rest looked up from reference TRBV30 and TRBJ1-6, is SQTIHQWPATLVQPVGSPLSLECTVEGTSNPNLYWYRQAAGRGLQLLFYSVGIGQISSEVPQNLSASRPQDRQFILSSKKLLLSDSGFYLCAWSVQLQGDSPLHFGNGTRLTVT.

The gene calls are TRBV7-2 and TRBJ2-3; 7 bases are a match to TRBD2. Germline assignment: CDR1 SGHTA and CDR2 FQGNSA. J lost 2 bases, V lost 5 bases, and 4 bases had no gene match. The CDR3 is made up of 14 amino acids. The CDR3 sequence: CASSPSGITDTQYF. The DNA for the CDR3 is TGTGCCAGCAGCCCTAGCGGTATCACAGATACGCAGTATTTT. Drawing the rest from reference TRBV7-2 and TRBJ2-3, the complete variable domain is GAGVSQSPSNKVTEKGKDVELRCDPISGHTALYWYRQSLGQGLEFLIYFQGNSAPDKSGLPSDRFSAERTGGSVSTLTIQRTQQEDSAVYLCASSPSGITDTQYFGPGTRLTVL.